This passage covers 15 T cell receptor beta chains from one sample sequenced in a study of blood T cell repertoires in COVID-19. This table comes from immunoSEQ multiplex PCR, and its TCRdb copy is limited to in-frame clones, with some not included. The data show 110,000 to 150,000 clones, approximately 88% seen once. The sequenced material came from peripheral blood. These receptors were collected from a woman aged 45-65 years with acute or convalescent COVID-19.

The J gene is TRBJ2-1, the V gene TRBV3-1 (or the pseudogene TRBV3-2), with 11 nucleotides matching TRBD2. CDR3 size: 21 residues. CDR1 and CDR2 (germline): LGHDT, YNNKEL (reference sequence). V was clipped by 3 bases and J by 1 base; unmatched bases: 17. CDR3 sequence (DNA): TGTGCCAGCAGCCAGGGCCCAGGGTTAGTAGCGGGAGGGCCGTCCTACAATGAGCAGTTCTTC. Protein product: CASSQGPGLVAGGPSYNEQFF.

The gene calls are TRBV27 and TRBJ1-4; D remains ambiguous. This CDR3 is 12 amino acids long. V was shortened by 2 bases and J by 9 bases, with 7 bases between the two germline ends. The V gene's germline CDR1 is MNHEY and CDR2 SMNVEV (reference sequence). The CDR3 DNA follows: TGTGCCAGCAGTTTACCAAACAAAAAACTGTTTTTT. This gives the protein CASSLPNKKLFF.

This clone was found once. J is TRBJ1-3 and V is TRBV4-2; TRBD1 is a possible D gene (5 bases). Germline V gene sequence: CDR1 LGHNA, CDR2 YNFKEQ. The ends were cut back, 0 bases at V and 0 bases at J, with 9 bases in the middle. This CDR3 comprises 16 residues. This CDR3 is CASSQEPGFSGNTIYF. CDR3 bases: TGTGCCAGCAGCCAAGAACCAGGGTTCTCTGGAAACACCATATATTTT.

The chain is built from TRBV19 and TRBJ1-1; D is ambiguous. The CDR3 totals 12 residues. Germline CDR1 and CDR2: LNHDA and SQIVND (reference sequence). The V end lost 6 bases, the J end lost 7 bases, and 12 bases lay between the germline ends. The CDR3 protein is CASRTGSLEAFF. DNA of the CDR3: TGTGCCAGTAGAACCGGGAGCCTTGAAGCTTTCTTT.

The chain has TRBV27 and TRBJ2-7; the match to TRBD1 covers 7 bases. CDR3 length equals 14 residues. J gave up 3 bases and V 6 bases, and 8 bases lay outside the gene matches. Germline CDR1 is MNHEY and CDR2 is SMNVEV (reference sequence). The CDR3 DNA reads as TGTGCCAGCAGCCGGTGGGGACAGTACTACGAGCAGTACTTC. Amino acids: CASSRWGQYYEQYF.

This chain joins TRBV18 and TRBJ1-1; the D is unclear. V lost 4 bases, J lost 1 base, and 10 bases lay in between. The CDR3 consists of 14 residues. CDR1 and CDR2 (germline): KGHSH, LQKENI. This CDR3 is CASSLARQNTEAFF. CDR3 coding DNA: TGTGCCAGCTCACTAGCCCGGCAGAACACTGAAGCTTTCTTT.

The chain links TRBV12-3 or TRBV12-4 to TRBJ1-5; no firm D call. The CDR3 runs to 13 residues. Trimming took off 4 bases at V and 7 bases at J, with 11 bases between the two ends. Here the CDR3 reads CASSSGLQQPQHF. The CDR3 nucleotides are TGTGCCAGCAGTTCAGGATTACAACAGCCCCAGCATTTT.

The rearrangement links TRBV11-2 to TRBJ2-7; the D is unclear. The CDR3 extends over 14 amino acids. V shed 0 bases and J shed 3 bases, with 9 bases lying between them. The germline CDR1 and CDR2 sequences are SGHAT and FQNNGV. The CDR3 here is CASSLDGPHYEQYF. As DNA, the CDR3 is TGTGCCAGCAGCTTAGACGGTCCTCACTACGAGCAGTACTTC.

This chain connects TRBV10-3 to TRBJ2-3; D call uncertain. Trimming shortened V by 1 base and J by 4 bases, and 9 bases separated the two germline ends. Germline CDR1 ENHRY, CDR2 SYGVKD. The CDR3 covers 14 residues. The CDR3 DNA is TGTGCCATCAGTGAGTTGACAACTCCAGATACGCAGTATTTT. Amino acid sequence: CAISELTTPDTQYF.

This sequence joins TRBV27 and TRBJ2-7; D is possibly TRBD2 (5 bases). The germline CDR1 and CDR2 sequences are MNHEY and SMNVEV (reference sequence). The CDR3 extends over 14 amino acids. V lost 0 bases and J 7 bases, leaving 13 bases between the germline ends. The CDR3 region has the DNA TGTGCCAGCAGTTTATCGGCCCCCTCGGGGGAGCAGTACTTC. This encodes CASSLSAPSGEQYF.

The CDR3 bases are TGTGCCAGCAGTGTGGGGAGGCGGGAGACCCAGTACTTC. Encoded protein: CASSVGRRETQYF. This rearrangement joins TRBV2 to TRBJ2-5; a weak D match, TRBD2 (6 bases). Germline V gene sequence: CDR1 SNHLY, CDR2 FYNNEI. V was pared by 4 bases and J by 5 bases, with 11 bases between. The length of the CDR3 is 13 residues.

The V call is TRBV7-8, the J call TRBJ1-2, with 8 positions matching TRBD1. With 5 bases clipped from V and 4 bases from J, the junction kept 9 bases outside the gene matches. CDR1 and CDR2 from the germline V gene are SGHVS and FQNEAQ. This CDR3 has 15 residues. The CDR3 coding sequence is TGTGCCAGCAGCGGTAGGGACAGGCGAGGCTATGGCTACACCTTC. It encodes CASSGRDRRGYGYTF.

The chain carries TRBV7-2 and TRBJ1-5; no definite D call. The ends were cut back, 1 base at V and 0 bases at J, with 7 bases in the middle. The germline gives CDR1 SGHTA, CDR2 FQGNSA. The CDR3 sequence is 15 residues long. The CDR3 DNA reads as TGTGCCAGCAGCTTAGTCGGAGATAGCAATCAGCCCCAGCATTTT. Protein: CASSLVGDSNQPQHF. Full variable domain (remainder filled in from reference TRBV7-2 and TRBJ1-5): GAGVSQSPSNKVTEKGKDVELRCDPISGHTALYWYRQSLGQGLEFLIYFQGNSAPDKSGLPSDRFSAERTGGSVSTLTIQRTQQEDSAVYLCASSLVGDSNQPQHFGDGTRLSIL.

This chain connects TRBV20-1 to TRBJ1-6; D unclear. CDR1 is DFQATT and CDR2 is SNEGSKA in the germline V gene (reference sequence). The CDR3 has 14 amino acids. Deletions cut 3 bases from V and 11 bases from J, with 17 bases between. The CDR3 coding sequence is TGCAGTGCTAGTCCACGCAGGTATGGAACACCCCTCCACTTT. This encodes CSASPRRYGTPLHF.

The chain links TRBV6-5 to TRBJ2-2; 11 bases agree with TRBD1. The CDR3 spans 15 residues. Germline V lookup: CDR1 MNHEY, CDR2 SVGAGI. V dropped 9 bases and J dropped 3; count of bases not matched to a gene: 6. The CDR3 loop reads CASQRDRGYTGELFF. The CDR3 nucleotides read TGTGCCAGTCAAAGGGACAGGGGGTACACCGGGGAGCTGTTTTTT.